Presented here are 24 T cell receptor beta chains from one specimen sequenced in a study of blood T cell repertoires in COVID-19. Clones were read by immunoSEQ multiplex PCR, and TCRdb kept only the in-frame ones, dropping some. The table lists tens of thousands of clones, approximately 85% of them singletons. What was sequenced was peripheral blood. The receptor source for this set is a human donor in a cohort sampled during active COVID-19.

The chain couples TRBV6-4 to TRBJ2-3; 11 bases line up with TRBD2. CDR3 length equals 15 residues. The junction had 2 bases not matched to a gene; V was cut back by 2 bases and J by 4 bases. The germline V gene encodes CDR1 MRHNA and CDR2 SNTAGT. The CDR3 spells CASSDLAGGPDTQYF. The CDR3 coding sequence is TGTGCCAGCAGTGACCTAGCGGGAGGTCCAGATACGCAGTATTTT.

CDR3 DNA: TGTGCCAGCAGGACCACCGGGACAGGGAGTTCACCCCTCCACTTT. Protein: CASRTTGTGSSPLHF. V gene TRBV6-6 combines with J gene TRBJ1-6, with 9 nucleotides matching TRBD1. The V segment lost 6 bases and the J segment 9 bases; nucleotides outside the gene matches: 9. The V gene's germline CDR1 is MNHNY and CDR2 SVGAGI (reference sequence). CDR3 length: 15 amino acids.

V usage is TRBV9 and J usage is TRBJ2-5; 8 bases match TRBD1. Germline values: CDR1 SGDLS, CDR2 YYNGEE. V shed 3 bases, J shed 5 bases, and the junction held 3 bases outside the gene matches. The CDR3 is made up of 13 amino acids. The CDR3 DNA follows: TGTGCCAGCAGCGCGACAGGGGACGAGACCCAGTACTTC. Translating it yields CASSATGDETQYF.

This chain joins TRBV10-1 and TRBJ1-2; 7 bases align to TRBD1. Trimming at V came to 5 bases and at J to 8 bases, leaving 8 bases not matched to a gene. Germline values: CDR1 WNHNN, CDR2 SYGVQD (reference sequence). This CDR3 comprises 13 residues. The CDR3 protein is CASSNDRVQGYTF. The CDR3, as DNA: TGCGCCAGCAGTAATGACAGGGTTCAAGGCTACACCTTC.

The genes are TRBV6-5 and TRBJ2-5, with a possible D match to TRBD2 (5 bases). Looked up from germline, CDR1 is MNHEY and CDR2 is SVGAGI. Trimming took 5 bases from V and 4 from J, leaving 14 bases between them. This CDR3 has 14 amino acids. CDR3 residues: CASSRGRIGETQYF. The DNA for the CDR3 is TGTGCCAGCAGTCGCGGGCGGATCGGAGAGACCCAGTACTTC.

The chain recombines TRBV28 with TRBJ2-3; D remains unclear. Trimming took off 3 bases at V and 5 bases at J, with 3 bases between the two ends. In germline, CDR1 is MDHEN, CDR2 SYDVKM. There are 11 residues in the CDR3. In nucleotides, the CDR3 is TGTGCCAGCAGTTTCGTAGATACGCAGTATTTT. Translating gives CASSFVDTQYF.

V gene TRBV7-2 combines with J gene TRBJ2-3; a weak D match, TRBD1 (6 bases). The germline V gene encodes CDR1 SGHTA and CDR2 FQGNSA. The CDR3 runs to 13 residues. V lost 2 bases, J lost 11 bases, and 14 bases lay in between. CDR3 amino acids: CASSLNPQGVQYF. The CDR3 region has the DNA TGTGCCAGCAGCTTAAACCCACAGGGCGTGCAGTATTTT.

The sample holds one count of this clone. The chain recombines TRBV3-1 (or the pseudogene TRBV3-2) with TRBJ1-4, with a weak D call TRBD1 (5 bases). The CDR3 is 15 residues long. The V gene's germline CDR1 is LGHDT and CDR2 YNNKEL (reference sequence). Trimming shortened V by 4 bases and J by 3 bases, and 12 bases separated the two germline ends. CDR3 sequence (DNA): TGTGCCAGCAGCCGCCAGGGTGCGGCTAATGAAAAACTGTTTTTT. It translates to CASSRQGAANEKLFF.

V and J are TRBV11-1 and TRBJ2-1; no clear D. Germline CDR1 SGHAT, CDR2 FQDESV (reference sequence). The CDR3 is 13 amino acids. Deletions cut 5 bases from V and 4 bases from J, with 9 bases between. CDR3: CASSPAHYNEQFF. The CDR3 DNA is TGTGCCAGCAGCCCCGCGCATTACAATGAGCAGTTCTTC. Complete variable domain (other parts from reference TRBV11-1 and TRBJ2-1): EAEVAQSPRYKITEKSQAVAFWCDPISGHATLYWYRQILGQGPELLVQFQDESVVDDSQLPKDRFSAERLKGVDSTLKIQPAELGDSAMYLCASSPAHYNEQFFGPGTRLTVL.

J is TRBJ2-5 and V is TRBV5-1; 12 nucleotides match TRBD2. Germline CDR1 is SGHRS and CDR2 is YFSETQ. Trimming took 0 bases from V and 4 from J; bases not matched to a gene: 1. CDR3 length equals 15 residues. The CDR3 nucleotides read TGCGCCAGCAGCTTGGGACTAGCGGGAGTAGAGACCCAGTACTTC. This gives the protein CASSLGLAGVETQYF.

The chain uses TRBV5-1 and TRBJ2-5, with D possibly being TRBD2 (6 bases). V was shortened by 0 bases and J by 1 base, with 13 bases between the two germline ends. The CDR3 covers 16 residues. Looked up from germline, CDR1 is SGHRS and CDR2 is YFSETQ. Here the CDR3 DNA reads TGCGCCAGCAGCTTGGGGCTCATGGGGGGCCAAGAGACCCAGTACTTC. Protein sequence: CASSLGLMGGQETQYF.

The chain employs TRBV3-1 (or the pseudogene TRBV3-2) and TRBJ2-1; D might be TRBD2 (5 bases). V dropped 8 bases and J dropped 9 bases, with 8 bases sitting between them. The CDR3 totals 10 residues. Germline V CDR1 and CDR2: LGHDT, YNNKEL (reference sequence). The CDR3 spells CASGSREQFF. The CDR3 DNA reads as TGTGCCAGCGGGAGCCGTGAGCAGTTCTTC.

The V gene is TRBV7-2, the J gene TRBJ1-2; TRBD1 agrees at 8 bases. Germline-derived CDR1 and CDR2 are SGHTA and FQGNSA. CDR3 length: 16 residues. The V segment lost 3 bases and the J segment 4 bases; nucleotides outside the gene matches: 10. The CDR3 loop reads CASSFEQGGLGYGYTF. Written as DNA, the CDR3 is TGTGCCAGCAGCTTCGAACAGGGGGGCCTCGGCTATGGCTACACCTTC.

The V call is TRBV28, the J call TRBJ1-1; no definite D call. Trimming took off 6 bases at V and 4 bases at J, with 9 bases between the two ends. Germline values: CDR1 MDHEN, CDR2 SYDVKM. The CDR3 totals 12 residues. In DNA form, the CDR3 reads TGTGCCAGCAGGGAACCGGGCACTGAAGCTTTCTTT. It codes for CASREPGTEAFF.

The chain links TRBV6-2 or TRBV6-3 to TRBJ2-7; 7 nucleotides agree with TRBD1. CDR1 is MNHEY and CDR2 is SVGEGT in the germline V gene. CDR3 length equals 13 residues. With V trimmed by 6 bases and J by 5 bases, 7 bases remained unmatched. The CDR3 is CASSLDRFHEQYF. The CDR3 nucleotides read TGTGCCAGCAGCCTGGACAGGTTCCACGAGCAGTACTTC.

The chain uses TRBV5-1 and TRBJ1-2, with 7 nucleotides matching TRBD1. The germline V gene encodes CDR1 SGHRS and CDR2 YFSETQ. The CDR3 length is 14 residues. The V and J ends lost 0 bases and 7 bases, in that order; junction bases with no gene match: 6. In nucleotides, the CDR3 is TGCGCCAGCAGCTTGGCAACAGGGGCGGCTGGCTACACCTTC. It is translated as CASSLATGAAGYTF.

This clone was counted a few times. The chain recombines TRBV30 with TRBJ1-2; 7 nucleotides agree with TRBD1. The CDR3 has 16 residues. Germline-derived CDR1 and CDR2 are GTSNPN and SVGIG (reference sequence). The ends lost 2 bases at V and 0 bases at J; junction bases unmatched: 9. The CDR3 DNA follows: TGTGCCTGGAGTATCCGGGACAGATATGCTAACTATGGCTACACCTTC. It specifies CAWSIRDRYANYGYTF.

The chain joins TRBV19 to TRBJ2-7; 11 bases are shared with TRBD1. The CDR3 loop spans 13 amino acids. Germline CDR1 reads LNHDA; CDR2 reads SQIVND (reference sequence). The V gene end was trimmed by 10 bases and the J gene end by 2 bases; junction bases not matched to a gene: 4. CDR3 DNA sequence: TGTGCCACGAGGGACAGGGGGGCCTACGAGCAGTACTTC. This sequence encodes CATRDRGAYEQYF.

The gene calls are TRBV27 and TRBJ1-1; no reliable D call. The germline gives CDR1 MNHEY, CDR2 SMNVEV (reference sequence). Trimming pared 8 bases from V and 0 bases from J, leaving 13 bases between. CDR3 length: 14 residues. The CDR3 protein is CASGPSGVNTEAFF. The CDR3 DNA follows: TGTGCCAGCGGTCCAAGCGGTGTGAACACTGAAGCTTTCTTT.

This chain links TRBV10-3 with TRBJ2-7; 7 bases map to TRBD2. J lost 1 base, V lost 4 bases, and 4 bases had no gene match. The CDR3 has 14 amino acids. Germline loops: CDR1 ENHRY, CDR2 SYGVKD. CDR3 sequence: CAISVGGSSYEQYF. CDR3 nucleotide sequence: TGTGCCATCAGTGTTGGCGGGAGTTCCTACGAGCAGTACTTC.

This sequence joins TRBV5-1 and TRBJ2-2, with 13 nucleotides matching TRBD2. The CDR3 loop spans 19 amino acids. J lost 4 bases, V lost 4 bases, and 13 bases had no gene match. CDR1 and CDR2 (germline): SGHRS, YFSETQ. The CDR3: CASSRTGTSGTAGTGELFF. CDR3 nucleotides: TGCGCCAGCAGCCGGACCGGGACTAGCGGGACAGCAGGCACCGGGGAGCTGTTTTTT.

In this sample, this clone turned up a few times. The chain links TRBV3-1 (or the pseudogene TRBV3-2) to TRBJ1-4; D gene unclear. The CDR3 loop spans 14 amino acids. Germline lookup yields CDR1 LGHDT and CDR2 YNNKEL (reference sequence). Trimming cost V 5 bases and J 4 bases, with 11 bases left between them. The CDR3 coding sequence is TGTGCCAGCAGCTCTTGGGGAGATAATGAAAAACTGTTTTTT. It codes for CASSSWGDNEKLFF.

The chain is built from TRBV9 and TRBJ1-4; TRBD1 is a possible D gene (6 bases). CDR1 is SGDLS and CDR2 is YYNGEE in the germline V gene. V lost 0 bases and J 8 bases, leaving 17 bases between the germline ends. The CDR3 contains 16 residues. The chain's CDR3 is CASSVGGRDTKEKLFF. As DNA, the CDR3 is TGTGCCAGCAGCGTAGGAGGAAGGGACACGAAAGAAAAACTGTTTTTT.

This chain connects TRBV7-9 to TRBJ1-1; tentative D call: TRBD1 (5 bases). The CDR3 contains 14 residues. Germline CDR1 is SEHNR and CDR2 is FQNEAQ (reference sequence). Trimming pared 1 base from V and 6 bases from J, leaving 12 bases between. CDR3 region: CASSLEGQGPEAFF. CDR3 DNA: TGTGCCAGCAGCTTAGAGGGCCAGGGCCCTGAAGCTTTCTTT.